These T cell receptor beta chains were read from a single sample in a study of technical replicates of blood from a few donors. TCRdb keeps only in-frame clones here, not all; method: immunoSEQ multiplex PCR. The sample consists of about 13,000 clones, approximately 83% of them appearing once. The sample consisted of PBMCs. The receptor source for this set is a human donor in good health. The CDR3 runs from the conserved cysteine through the conserved F or W. The D gene is left open where the match is weak. The size entry is marked missing in some rows and otherwise reads once, few, many or a size class.

d_call clone_size j_call v_call cdr3_aa cdr3_nt
NA NA TRBJ1-3 TRBV9 CASSAGGGYSGNTIYF TGTGCCAGCAGCGCCGGTGGGGGCTACTCTGGAAACACCATATATTTT
NA NA TRBJ2-5 TRBV2 CASSEPPNQETQYF TGTGCCAGCAGTGAACCCCCAAACCAAGAGACCCAGTACTTC
NA NA TRBJ1-1 TRBV7-2 CASSSTPNTEAFF TGTGCCAGCAGCTCGACTCCGAACACTGAAGCTTTCTTT
NA NA TRBJ1-1 TRBV14 CASSPFRLQTEAFF TGTGCCAGCAGCCCCTTTCGACTACAAACTGAAGCTTTCTTT
TRBD1 NA TRBJ2-3 TRBV6-1 CASSEIGQGATDTQYF TGTGCCAGCAGTGAAATCGGTCAGGGGGCAACAGATACGCAGTATTTT
TRBD1 once TRBJ2-7 TRBV13 CASSAGTGTYEQYF TGTGCCAGCAGCGCCGGGACAGGTACCTACGAGCAGTACTTC
NA NA TRBJ1-5 TRBV18 CASSRGNSNQPQHF TGTGCCAGCTCACGAGGTAATAGCAATCAGCCCCAGCATTTT
NA NA TRBJ1-1 TRBV14 CASSHGPGSWAEAFF TGTGCCAGCAGCCACGGGCCGGGATCCTGGGCTGAAGCTTTCTTT
NA NA TRBJ2-2 TRBV2 CASRAGQNTGELFF TGTGCCAGCAGGGCCGGACAAAACACCGGGGAGCTGTTTTTT
TRBD2 NA TRBJ2-1 TRBV18 CASSPRGGTHNEQFF TGTGCCAGCTCACCCCGCGGGGGGACTCACAATGAGCAGTTCTTC
NA NA TRBJ1-5 TRBV19 CASSSGHSNQPQHF TGTGCCAGTAGCTCTGGGCATAGCAATCAGCCCCAGCATTTT
TRBD1 NA TRBJ2-1 TRBV11-3 CASSLGDSRYNEQFF TGTGCCAGCAGCTTAGGGGACAGCCGATACAATGAGCAGTTCTTC
NA NA TRBJ2-2 TRBV6-5 CASRGQTNTGELFF TGTGCCAGCAGGGGACAAACGAACACCGGGGAGCTGTTTTTT
NA few TRBJ1-1 TRBV10-3 CAISEGTGRAEAFF TGTGCCATCAGTGAAGGTACAGGGCGCGCGGAAGCTTTCTTT
TRBD1 NA TRBJ2-2 TRBV5-1 CASSSRAGQGSTGELFF TGCGCCAGCAGTTCAAGAGCGGGACAGGGTAGCACCGGGGAGCTGTTTTTT
NA NA TRBJ2-5 TRBV19 CASGGKTQETQYF TGTGCCAGTGGCGGTAAGACCCAAGAGACCCAGTACTTC